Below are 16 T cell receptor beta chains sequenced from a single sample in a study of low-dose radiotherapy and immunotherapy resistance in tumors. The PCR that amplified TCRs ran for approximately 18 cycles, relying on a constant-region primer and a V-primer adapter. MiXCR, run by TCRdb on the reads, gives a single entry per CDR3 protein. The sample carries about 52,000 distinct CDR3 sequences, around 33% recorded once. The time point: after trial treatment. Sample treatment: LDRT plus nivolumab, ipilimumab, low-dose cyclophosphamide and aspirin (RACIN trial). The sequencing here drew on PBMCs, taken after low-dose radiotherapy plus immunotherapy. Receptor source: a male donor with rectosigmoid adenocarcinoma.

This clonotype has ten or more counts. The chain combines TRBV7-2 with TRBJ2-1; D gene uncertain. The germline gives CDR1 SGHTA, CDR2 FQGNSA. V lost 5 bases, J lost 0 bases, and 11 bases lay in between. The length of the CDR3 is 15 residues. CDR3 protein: CASSLDNASYNEQFF. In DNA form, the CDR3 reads TGTGCCAGCAGCCTTGACAATGCCTCCTACAATGAGCAGTTCTTC.

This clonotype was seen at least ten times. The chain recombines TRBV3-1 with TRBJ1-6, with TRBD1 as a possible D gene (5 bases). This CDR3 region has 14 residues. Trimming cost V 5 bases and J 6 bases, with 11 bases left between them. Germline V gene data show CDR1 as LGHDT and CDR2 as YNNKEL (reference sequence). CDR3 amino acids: CASSEGTGNSPLHF. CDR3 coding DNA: TGTGCCAGCAGCGAAGGGACGGGTAATTCACCCCTCCACTTT.

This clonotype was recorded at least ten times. CDR3 sequence (DNA): TGTGCCAGCAGCCGACTAGCGGGGTCGAACACCGGGGAGCTGTTTTTT. This codes for CASSRLAGSNTGELFF. The rearrangement uses TRBV3-1 and TRBJ2-2; 11 positions match TRBD2. V was clipped by 4 bases and J by 0 bases; unmatched bases: 1. Germline V gene lookup returns CDR1 LGHDT and CDR2 YNNKEL (reference sequence). The CDR3 consists of 16 residues.

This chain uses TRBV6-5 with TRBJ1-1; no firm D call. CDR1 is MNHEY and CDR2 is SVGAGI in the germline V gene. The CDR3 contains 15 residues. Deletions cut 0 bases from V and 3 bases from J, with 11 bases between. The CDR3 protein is CASSYSRAAHTEAFF. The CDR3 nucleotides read TGTGCCAGCAGTTACTCGAGGGCAGCGCACACTGAAGCTTTCTTT.

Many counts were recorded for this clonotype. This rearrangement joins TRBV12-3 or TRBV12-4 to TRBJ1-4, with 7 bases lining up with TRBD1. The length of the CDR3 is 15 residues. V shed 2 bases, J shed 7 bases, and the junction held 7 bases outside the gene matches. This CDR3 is CASSLRGPGGEKLFF. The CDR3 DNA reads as TGTGCCAGCAGTTTACGGGGGCCAGGGGGTGAAAAACTGTTTTTT.

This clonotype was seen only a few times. CDR3: CASSPQSRGSYEQYF. The CDR3 nucleotides are TGTGCCAGCAGCCCACAGTCGAGAGGATCCTACGAGCAGTACTTC. The chain combines TRBV6-1 with TRBJ2-7; D is ambiguous. The length of the CDR3 is 15 residues. V shed 6 bases and J shed 1 base, with 16 bases lying between them. Germline CDR1 reads MNHNS; CDR2 reads SASEGT.

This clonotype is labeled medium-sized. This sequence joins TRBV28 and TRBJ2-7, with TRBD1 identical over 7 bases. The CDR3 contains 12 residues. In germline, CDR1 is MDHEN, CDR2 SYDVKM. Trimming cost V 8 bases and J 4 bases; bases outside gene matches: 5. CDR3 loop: CASRDRLYEQYF. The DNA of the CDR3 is TGTGCCAGCCGGGACAGACTTTACGAGCAGTACTTC.

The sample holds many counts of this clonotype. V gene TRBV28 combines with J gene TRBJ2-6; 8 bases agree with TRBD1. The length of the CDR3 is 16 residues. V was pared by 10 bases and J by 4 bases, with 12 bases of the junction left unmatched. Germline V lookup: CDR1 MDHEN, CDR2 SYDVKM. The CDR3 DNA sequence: TGTGCCACCCTTGACAGGGGAAGGGCCGGGGCCAACGTCCTGACTTTC. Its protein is CATLDRGRAGANVLTF.

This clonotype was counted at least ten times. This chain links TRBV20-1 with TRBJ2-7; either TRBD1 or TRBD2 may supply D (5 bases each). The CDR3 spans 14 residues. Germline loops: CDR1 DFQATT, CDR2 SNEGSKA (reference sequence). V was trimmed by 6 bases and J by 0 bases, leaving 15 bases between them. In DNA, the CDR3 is TGCAGTGCCCCCAGGGTAGGGAGCTCCTACGAGCAGTACTTC. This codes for CSAPRVGSSYEQYF.

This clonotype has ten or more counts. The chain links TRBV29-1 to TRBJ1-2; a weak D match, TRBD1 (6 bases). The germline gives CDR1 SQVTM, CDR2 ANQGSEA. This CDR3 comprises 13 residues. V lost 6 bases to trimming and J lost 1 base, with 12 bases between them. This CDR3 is CSVTGSSNYGYTF. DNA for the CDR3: TGCAGCGTAACAGGGAGCAGTAACTATGGCTACACCTTC.

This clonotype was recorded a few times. In DNA, the CDR3 is TGTGCCAGTAGTTCATATTTAAGTATCGGGGAGCTGTTTTTT. Translating gives CASSSYLSIGELFF. The rearrangement joins TRBV19 to TRBJ2-2, with D hard to call. The CDR3 runs 14 residues. Germline V gene data show CDR1 as LNHDA and CDR2 as SQIVND (reference sequence). V lost 5 bases to trimming and J lost 7 bases, with 14 bases between them.

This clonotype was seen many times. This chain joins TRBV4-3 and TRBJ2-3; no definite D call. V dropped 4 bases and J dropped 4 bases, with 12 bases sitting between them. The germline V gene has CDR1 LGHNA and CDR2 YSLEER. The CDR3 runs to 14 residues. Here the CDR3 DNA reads TGCGCCAGCAGCCCATGGTCGGCCTCAGATACGCAGTATTTT. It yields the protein CASSPWSASDTQYF.

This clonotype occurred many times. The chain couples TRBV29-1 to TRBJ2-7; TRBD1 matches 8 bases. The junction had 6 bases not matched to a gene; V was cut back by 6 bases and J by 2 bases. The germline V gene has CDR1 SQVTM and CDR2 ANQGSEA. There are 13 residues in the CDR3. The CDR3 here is CSVTGTGAYEQYF. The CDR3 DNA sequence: TGCAGCGTCACCGGGACAGGAGCCTACGAGCAGTACTTC.

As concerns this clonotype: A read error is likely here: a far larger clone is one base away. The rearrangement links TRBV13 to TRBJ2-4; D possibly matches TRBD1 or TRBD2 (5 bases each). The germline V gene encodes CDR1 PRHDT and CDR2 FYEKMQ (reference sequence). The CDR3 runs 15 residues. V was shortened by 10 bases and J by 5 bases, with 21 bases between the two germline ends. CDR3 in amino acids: CATNGTGTAENIQYF. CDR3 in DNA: TGTGCCACCAACGGTACCGGGACCGCCGAAAACATTCAGTACTTC.

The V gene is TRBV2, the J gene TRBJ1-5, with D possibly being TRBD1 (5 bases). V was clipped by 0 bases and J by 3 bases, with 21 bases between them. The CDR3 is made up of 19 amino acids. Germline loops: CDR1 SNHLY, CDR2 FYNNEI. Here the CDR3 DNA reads TGTGCCAGCAGTGAAGCTGGCGACAGCCGGGGGGGGTCCAATCAGCCCCAGCATTTT. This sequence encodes CASSEAGDSRGGSNQPQHF. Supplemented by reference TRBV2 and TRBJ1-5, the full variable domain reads EPEVTQTPSHQVTQMGQEVILRCVPISNHLYFYWYRQILGQKVEFLVSFYNNEISEKSEIFDDQFSVERPDGSNFTLKIRSTKLEDSAMYFCASSEAGDSRGGSNQPQHFGDGTRLSIL.

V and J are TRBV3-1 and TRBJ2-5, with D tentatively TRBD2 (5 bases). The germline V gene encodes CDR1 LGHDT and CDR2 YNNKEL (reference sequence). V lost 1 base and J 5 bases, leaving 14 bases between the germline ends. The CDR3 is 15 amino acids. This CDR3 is CASSQGLQEAETQYF. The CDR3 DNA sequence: TGTGCCAGCAGCCAAGGACTCCAGGAGGCTGAGACCCAGTACTTC.